The next 11 T cell receptor beta chains were all read from a single sample in a study of cytomegalovirus exposure and HLA in healthy donors. The PCR used 60 Vbeta and 13 Jbeta primers. Here immunoSEQ multiplex PCR was the method, and the copy in TCRdb shows in-frame clones only, minus some. The sample contains about 160,000 clones, 70% to 75% of which appear only once. The specimen sequenced was PBMCs. The receptors were sampled from a man younger than 35 in good health and CMV-seropositive.

This chain connects TRBV5-1 to TRBJ2-1, with D perhaps matching TRBD2 (5 bases). Germline CDR1 and CDR2: SGHRS and YFSETQ. Deletions cut 0 bases from V and 0 bases from J, with 13 bases between. The CDR3 runs 17 residues. Written as DNA, the CDR3 is TGCGCCAGCAGCTTGGGGCTGGGCGCGGGCTCCTACAATGAGCAGTTCTTC. It encodes CASSLGLGAGSYNEQFF.

CDR3 residues: CASTLRSSTDTQYF. Written as DNA, the CDR3 is TGCGCCAGCACCCTTAGATCTAGCACAGATACGCAGTATTTT. The J gene is TRBJ2-3, the V gene TRBV5-1; D is unclear. This CDR3 comprises 14 residues. Germline V lookup: CDR1 SGHRS, CDR2 YFSETQ. V was pared by 6 bases and J by 0 bases, with 11 bases between.

The CDR3 DNA is TGTGCCACCAGCGGCTCTCCTCAGGTGAACACTGAAGCTTTCTTT. Protein: CATSGSPQVNTEAFF. The rearrangement joins TRBV15 to TRBJ1-1; no reliable D call. There are 15 residues in the CDR3. Germline V gene lookup returns CDR1 LNHNV and CDR2 YYDKDF (reference sequence). Trimming took off 5 bases at V and 0 bases at J, with 13 bases between the two ends.

This clone appeared a few times. This chain joins TRBV5-4 and TRBJ2-1, with D hard to call. Trimming cost V 0 bases and J 9 bases, with 7 bases left between them. Looked up from germline, CDR1 is SGHNT and CDR2 is YYREEE (reference sequence). There are 12 residues in the CDR3. CDR3 in DNA: TGTGCCAGCAGCTTGGTACCGGGTGAGCAGTTCTTC. The encoded protein is CASSLVPGEQFF.

V gene TRBV9 combines with J gene TRBJ2-2; D ambiguous. Looked up from germline, CDR1 is SGDLS and CDR2 is YYNGEE. The CDR3 is 12 amino acids. The V end was cut by 7 bases, the J end by 4 bases, with 8 bases between. The CDR3 loop is CASARSTGELFF. DNA of the CDR3: TGTGCCAGCGCGCGAAGCACCGGGGAGCTGTTTTTT.

V and J are TRBV30 and TRBJ2-3; 8 bases line up with TRBD2. Per germline, CDR1 GTSNPN and CDR2 SVGIG (reference sequence). V lost 3 bases and J lost 1; bases outside the gene matches: 6. This CDR3 comprises 15 residues. CDR3 amino acids: CAWSGRALRTDTQYF. DNA of the CDR3: TGTGCCTGGAGCGGGAGGGCCTTGCGCACAGATACGCAGTATTTT.

The CDR3 DNA sequence: TGTGCCAGCAGTCCGAGGATGGCGTTGGCAGATACGCAGTATTTT. Amino acids: CASSPRMALADTQYF. V and J are TRBV9 and TRBJ2-3; no firm D call. CDR1 SGDLS and CDR2 YYNGEE come from the germline V gene. V lost 5 bases and J 4 bases, leaving 17 bases between the germline ends. CDR3 length: 15 amino acids.

This clone was seen only once. V gene TRBV11-2 combines with J gene TRBJ2-6; 10 bases line up with TRBD1. Trimming removed 6 bases from V and 10 bases from J; junction bases left unmatched: 6. The germline CDR1 and CDR2 sequences are SGHAT and FQNNGV. The CDR3 consists of 14 residues. The chain's CDR3 is CASRLTGGENVLTF. The CDR3 region has the DNA TGTGCCAGCAGGCTGACAGGGGGCGAAAACGTCCTGACTTTC.

The chain couples TRBV2 to TRBJ2-5; weak D call: TRBD2 (5 bases). The CDR3 contains 14 residues. Trimming stripped 3 bases from V and 3 bases from J, with 11 bases between. Germline loops: CDR1 SNHLY, CDR2 FYNNEI. The CDR3 loop is CASSEWGEEETQYF. The DNA of the CDR3 is TGTGCCAGCAGTGAGTGGGGAGAGGAAGAGACCCAGTACTTC.

This clone has only a few counts. This chain connects TRBV2 to TRBJ1-3; D gene uncertain. The CDR3 is 13 amino acids. Trimming stripped 6 bases from V and 0 bases from J, with 6 bases between. Germline V gene data show CDR1 as SNHLY and CDR2 as FYNNEI. The CDR3 spells CASREYSGNTIYF. CDR3 sequence (DNA): TGTGCCAGCAGAGAATACTCTGGAAACACCATATATTTT.

V gene TRBV5-4 combines with J gene TRBJ1-6, with a weak D call TRBD1 (5 bases). The CDR3 extends over 15 amino acids. CDR1 is SGHNT, CDR2 YYREEE, per germline (reference sequence). V dropped 0 bases and J dropped 9 bases, with 13 bases sitting between them. The CDR3 DNA is TGTGCCAGCAGCTTGGCATTGGGGGGGAGTTCACCCCTCCACTTT. This codes for CASSLALGGSSPLHF.